Below are 2 T cell receptor beta chains sequenced from a single sample in a study of blood T cell repertoires in COVID-19. Only in-frame clones appear in the TCRdb table, and some are missing; sequencing was by immunoSEQ multiplex PCR. The table includes roughly 14,000 clones, around 85% detected once. The sequencing sample was made of peripheral blood. Every receptor here comes from a human donor with active COVID-19. The donor label of this sample is uncertain.

This rearrangement joins TRBV30 to TRBJ1-2; 11 positions match TRBD1. The V and J ends lost 1 base and 8 bases, in that order; junction bases with no gene match: 3. The CDR3 sequence is 13 residues long. The V gene's germline CDR1 is GTSNPN and CDR2 SVGIG (reference sequence). CDR3 in amino acids: CAWSAGTGGGYTF. CDR3 nucleotides: TGTGCCTGGAGTGCAGGGACAGGGGGAGGCTACACCTTC. Variable domain in full (rest from reference TRBV30 and TRBJ1-2): SQTIHQWPATLVQPVGSPLSLECTVEGTSNPNLYWYRQAAGRGLQLLFYSVGIGQISSEVPQNLSASRPQDRQFILSSKKLLLSDSGFYLCAWSAGTGGGYTFGSGTRLTVV.

The CDR3 DNA is TGCAGCGTCGGGGGGACAGGGGCGACCTACGAGCAGTACTTC. As protein: CSVGGTGATYEQYF. The rearrangement joins TRBV29-1 to TRBJ2-7; 10 nucleotides agree with TRBD1. CDR1 is SQVTM, CDR2 ANQGSEA, per germline. With 6 bases clipped from V and 2 bases from J, the junction kept 7 bases outside the gene matches. This CDR3 has 14 residues.